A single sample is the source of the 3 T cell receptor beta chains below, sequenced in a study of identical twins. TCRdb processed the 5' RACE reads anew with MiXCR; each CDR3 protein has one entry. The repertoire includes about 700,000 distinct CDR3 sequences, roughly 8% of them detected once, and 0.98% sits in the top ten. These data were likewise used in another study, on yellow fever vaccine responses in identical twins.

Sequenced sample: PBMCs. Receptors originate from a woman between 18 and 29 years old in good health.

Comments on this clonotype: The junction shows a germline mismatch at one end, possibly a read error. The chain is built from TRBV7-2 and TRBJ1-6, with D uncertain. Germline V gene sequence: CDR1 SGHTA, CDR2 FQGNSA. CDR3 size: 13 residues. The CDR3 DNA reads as TGTGCCAGCAGCTTAGAACGTAATTCACCCTTCCACTTT. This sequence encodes CASSLERNSPFHF.

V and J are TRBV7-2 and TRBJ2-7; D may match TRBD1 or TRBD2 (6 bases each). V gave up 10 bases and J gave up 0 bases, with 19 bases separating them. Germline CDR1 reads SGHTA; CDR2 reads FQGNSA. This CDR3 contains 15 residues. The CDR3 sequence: CATQIYGGPSYEQYF. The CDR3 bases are TGTGCCACCCAAATCTATGGGGGGCCCTCCTACGAGCAGTACTTC.

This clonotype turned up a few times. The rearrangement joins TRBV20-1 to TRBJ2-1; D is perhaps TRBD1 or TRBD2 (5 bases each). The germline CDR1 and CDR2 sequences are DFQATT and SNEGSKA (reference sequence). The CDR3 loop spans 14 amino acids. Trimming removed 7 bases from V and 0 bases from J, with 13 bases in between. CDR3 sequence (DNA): TGCAGTGGCCGGGACCAACTCTCCTACAATGAGCAGTTCTTC. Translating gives CSGRDQLSYNEQFF.